The 7 T cell receptor beta chains below all came from one sample that was sequenced in a study of identical twins. TCRdb ran MiXCR on the 5' RACE reads and lists one entry per CDR3 protein. The sample shows some 560,000 distinct CDR3 sequences, approximately 9.6% of them seen only once. This sample also belongs to another study, concerning yellow fever vaccine responses in identical twins.

Sequenced: PBMCs. Receptors originate from a woman aged 18-29 years in good health.

There are many counts of this clonotype. The chain links TRBV2 to TRBJ1-1; D gene unclear. The CDR3 has 12 amino acids. CDR1 is SNHLY and CDR2 is FYNNEI in the germline V gene. V was trimmed by 5 bases and J by 5 bases, leaving 9 bases between them. The CDR3 coding sequence is TGTGCCAGCAGTTTATCAGAGACTGAAGCTTTCTTT. This codes for CASSLSETEAFF.

This sequence joins TRBV6-2 or TRBV6-3 and TRBJ2-7; D is ambiguous. Germline V CDR1 and CDR2: MNHEY, SVGEGT. V dropped 7 bases and J dropped 3 bases, with 13 bases sitting between them. This CDR3 has 13 residues. The CDR3 here is CASIRVGSYEQYF. CDR3 bases: TGTGCCAGCATTCGAGTTGGAAGCTACGAGCAGTACTTC.

The CDR3 sequence is CASSLAWTGKDEKLFF. Here the CDR3 DNA reads TGCGCCAGCAGCTTGGCCTGGACAGGGAAAGATGAAAAACTGTTTTTT. The chain recombines TRBV5-1 with TRBJ1-4; the match to TRBD1 covers 8 bases. Per the germline V gene, CDR1 is SGHRS and CDR2 is YFSETQ. V shed 0 bases, J shed 6 bases, and the junction held 7 bases outside the gene matches. The CDR3 is 16 residues long.

The chain uses TRBV6-2 or TRBV6-3 and TRBJ2-1; D might be TRBD1 or TRBD2, each matching 6 bases. The CDR3 loop spans 15 amino acids. Germline V gives CDR1 MNHEY, CDR2 SVGEGT. The V and J ends lost 2 bases and 5 bases respectively, with 13 bases between them. As DNA, the CDR3 is TGTGCCAGCAGTTACGGAGGGGGAGTTCACAATGAGCAGTTCTTC. It is translated as CASSYGGGVHNEQFF.

This clonotype was seen a few times. V is TRBV3-1 and J is TRBJ2-7, with 7 bases lining up with TRBD1. CDR1 is LGHDT and CDR2 is YNNKEL in the germline V gene (reference sequence). CDR3 length equals 15 residues. Trimming cost V 4 bases and J 3 bases; bases outside gene matches: 9. CDR3 coding DNA: TGTGCCAGCAGCCCGTCGGGACAGACAAACTACGAGCAGTACTTC. Translation gives CASSPSGQTNYEQYF.

This clonotype occurred a few times. This chain joins TRBV11-2 and TRBJ2-2; unclear D gene. Trimming removed 9 bases from V and 6 bases from J, with 11 bases in between. CDR3 length: 12 residues. Per germline, CDR1 SGHAT and CDR2 FQNNGV. The CDR3 bases are TGTGCCAGAGCTGGAAGGCCCGGGGAGCTGTTTTTT. Residues: CARAGRPGELFF.

The V call is TRBV11-2, the J call TRBJ2-5; no reliable D call. The CDR3 runs to 13 residues. With 5 bases removed from V and 3 bases from J, the gap between germline ends came to 10 bases. Germline V CDR1 and CDR2: SGHAT, FQNNGV. CDR3 in amino acids: CASSGNLKETQYF. The CDR3 region has the DNA TGTGCCAGCAGCGGGAATCTGAAAGAGACCCAGTACTTC.